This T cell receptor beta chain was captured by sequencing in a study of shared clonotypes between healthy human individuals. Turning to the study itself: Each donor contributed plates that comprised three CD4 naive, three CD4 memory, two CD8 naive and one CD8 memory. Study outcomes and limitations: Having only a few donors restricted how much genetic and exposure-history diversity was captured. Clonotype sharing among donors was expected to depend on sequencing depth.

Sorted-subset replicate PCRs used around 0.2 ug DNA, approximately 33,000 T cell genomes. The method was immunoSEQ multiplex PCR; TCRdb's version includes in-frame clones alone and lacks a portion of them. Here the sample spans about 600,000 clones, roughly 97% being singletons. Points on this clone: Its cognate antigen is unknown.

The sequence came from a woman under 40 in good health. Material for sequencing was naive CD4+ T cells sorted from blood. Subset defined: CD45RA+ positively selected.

This CDR3 reads CASSIGRDEQFF. CDR3 in DNA: TGCGCCAGCAGCATTGGAAGGGATGAGCAGTTCTTC. V and J are TRBV5-1 and TRBJ2-1; D uncertain. The V and J ends lost 4 bases and 8 bases respectively, with 10 bases between them. Germline V gene sequence: CDR1 SGHRS, CDR2 YFSETQ. The CDR3 has 12 residues.